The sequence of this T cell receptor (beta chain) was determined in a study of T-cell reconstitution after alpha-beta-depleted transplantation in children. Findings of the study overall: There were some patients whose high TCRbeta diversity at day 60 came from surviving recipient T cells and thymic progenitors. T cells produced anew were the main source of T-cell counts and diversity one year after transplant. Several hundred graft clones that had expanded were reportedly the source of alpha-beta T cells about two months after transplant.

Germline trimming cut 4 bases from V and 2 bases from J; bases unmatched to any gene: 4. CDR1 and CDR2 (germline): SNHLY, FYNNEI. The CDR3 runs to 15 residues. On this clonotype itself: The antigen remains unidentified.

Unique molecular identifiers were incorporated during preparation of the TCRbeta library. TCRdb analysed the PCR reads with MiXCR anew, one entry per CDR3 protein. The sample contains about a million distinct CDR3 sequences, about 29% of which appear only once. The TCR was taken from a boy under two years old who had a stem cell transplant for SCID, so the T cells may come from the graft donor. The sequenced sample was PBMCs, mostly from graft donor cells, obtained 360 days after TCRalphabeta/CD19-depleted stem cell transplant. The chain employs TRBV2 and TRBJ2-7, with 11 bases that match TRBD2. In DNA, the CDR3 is TGTGCCAGCAGTGTACTGACTAGCGGGACCTACGAGCAGTACTTC. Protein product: CASSVLTSGTYEQYF.